This passage covers 17 T cell receptor beta chains from one sample sequenced in a study of cytomegalovirus exposure and HLA in healthy donors. Primers included in the PCR were 60 Vbeta and 13 Jbeta primers. TCRdb keeps only in-frame clones here, not all; method: immunoSEQ multiplex PCR. The sample consists of about 69,000 clones, roughly three quarters of them appearing once. Sequenced sample: PBMCs. The receptors here all came from a man aged 18 to 30 in good health and CMV-seronegative.

V and J are TRBV28 and TRBJ2-1, with D possibly TRBD1 on 6 matching bases. Per the germline V gene, CDR1 is MDHEN and CDR2 is SYDVKM. V was shortened by 2 bases and J by 0 bases, with 8 bases between the two germline ends. CDR3 length: 15 amino acids. The CDR3 loop is CASSLQGSSYNEQFF. The DNA for the CDR3 is TGTGCCAGCAGTTTACAGGGGAGCTCCTACAATGAGCAGTTCTTC.

The chain recombines TRBV5-1 with TRBJ2-2; D is possibly TRBD1 (6 bases). There are 15 residues in the CDR3. V was pared by 5 bases and J by 0 bases, with 11 bases between. CDR1 SGHRS and CDR2 YFSETQ come from the germline V gene. CDR3 bases: TGCGCCAGCAGGTATAGGACAGCGAACACCGGGGAGCTGTTTTTT. It specifies CASRYRTANTGELFF.

The gene calls are TRBV5-1 and TRBJ1-1; D unresolved. Germline CDR1 reads SGHRS; CDR2 reads YFSETQ. Trimming stripped 2 bases from V and 1 base from J, with 6 bases between. This CDR3 comprises 13 residues. The CDR3 DNA sequence: TGCGCCAGCAGCTTACGAGAGAACACTGAAGCTTTCTTT. Amino acids: CASSLRENTEAFF.

This clone has more than one count but fewer than ten. The chain's CDR3 is CASSLGQRNSPLHF. CDR3 DNA: TGCGCCAGCAGCTTGGGACAGCGTAATTCACCCCTCCACTTT. The rearrangement joins TRBV5-1 to TRBJ1-6, with D possibly being TRBD1 (5 bases). The germline V and J ends were trimmed by 0 bases and 6 bases, with 7 bases remaining between them. Germline V gene data show CDR1 as SGHRS and CDR2 as YFSETQ. The CDR3 spans 14 residues. Filled out from reference TRBV5-1 and TRBJ1-6, the complete variable domain reads KAGVTQTPRYLIKTRGQQVTLSCSPISGHRSVSWYQQTPGQGLQFLFEYFSETQRNKGNFPGRFSGRQFSNSRSEMNVSTLELGDSALYLCASSLGQRNSPLHFGNGTRLTVT.

The rearrangement joins TRBV7-6 to TRBJ2-1; weak D call: TRBD1 (5 bases). The germline CDR1 and CDR2 sequences are SGHVS and FNYEAQ. CDR3 length equals 13 residues. Trimming pared 3 bases from V and 7 bases from J, leaving 10 bases between. The CDR3 protein is CASSFLAGNEQFF. CDR3 nucleotide sequence: TGTGCCAGCAGCTTTTTGGCAGGGAATGAGCAGTTCTTC.

This chain links TRBV5-1 with TRBJ1-1; D not certain. The V gene lost 0 bases and the J gene lost 1 base, with 7 bases spanning the gap. Germline V gene sequence: CDR1 SGHRS, CDR2 YFSETQ. The CDR3 loop spans 14 amino acids. CDR3: CASSLERGNTEAFF. The CDR3 DNA reads as TGCGCCAGCAGCTTGGAGAGAGGGAACACTGAAGCTTTCTTT.

The genes are TRBV9 and TRBJ1-2; D unclear. Trimming removed 4 bases at V and 3 bases at J, with 13 bases between. CDR1 is SGDLS and CDR2 is YYNGEE in the germline V gene. The CDR3 length is 14 residues. CDR3 loop: CASSTDGRHYGYTF. The CDR3 DNA is TGTGCCAGCAGCACCGACGGGAGACACTATGGCTACACCTTC. Full variable domain (remainder filled in from reference TRBV9 and TRBJ1-2): DSGVTQTPKHLITATGQRVTLRCSPRSGDLSVYWYQQSLDQGLQFLIQYYNGEERAKGNILERFSAQQFPDLHSELNLSSLELGDSALYFCASSTDGRHYGYTFGSGTRLTVV.

This clone showed up just once. The gene calls are TRBV2 and TRBJ1-2; TRBD1 matches 8 bases. Germline loops: CDR1 SNHLY, CDR2 FYNNEI. V trimming: 3 bases; J trimming: 7 bases; junction bases outside the gene matches: 7. This CDR3 is built from 14 residues. CDR3 loop: CASSERQGAGGYTF. CDR3 sequence (DNA): TGTGCCAGCAGTGAGCGTCAGGGGGCAGGTGGCTACACCTTC.

The rearrangement links TRBV9 to TRBJ1-1; 7 positions agree with TRBD1. CDR1 and CDR2 (germline): SGDLS, YYNGEE. The V and J ends lost 4 bases and 3 bases, in that order; junction bases with no gene match: 12. This CDR3 region has 16 residues. This CDR3 is CASSSFTGVSDTEAFF. CDR3 nucleotide sequence: TGTGCCAGCAGCTCGTTTACAGGGGTCTCCGACACTGAAGCTTTCTTT.

V and J are TRBV18 and TRBJ1-4; the match to TRBD1 covers 7 bases. V dropped 3 bases and J dropped 8; count of bases not matched to a gene: 6. In germline, CDR1 is KGHSH, CDR2 LQKENI. This CDR3 region has 14 residues. The CDR3 bases are TGTGCCAGCTCACCCGGACAGGAGGAGGAAAAACTGTTTTTT. Protein sequence: CASSPGQEEEKLFF.

This chain uses TRBV28 with TRBJ2-3; the match to TRBD2 covers 15 bases. The CDR3 length is 15 residues. With V trimmed by 6 bases and J by 5 bases, 3 bases remained unmatched. In germline, CDR1 is MDHEN, CDR2 SYDVKM. CDR3 in amino acids: CASRGTSGGLDTQYF. As DNA, the CDR3 is TGTGCCAGCAGGGGGACTAGCGGGGGGTTAGATACGCAGTATTTT.

Details on this clone: At one end, the junction sequence differs from germline, possibly due to a read error. V and J are TRBV11-2 and TRBJ2-3, with a tentative D call TRBD2 (7 bases). The CDR3 has 14 residues. Germline V gene sequence: CDR1 SGHAT, CDR2 FQNNGV. The CDR3 nucleotides read TGTGCCAGCAGCTGGGGGGGCAGCATAGATACGCAGTATTTT. Translation gives CASSWGGSIDTQYF.

V and J are TRBV7-9 and TRBJ1-2; a possible D gene is TRBD1 (6 bases). CDR3 length: 16 residues. Germline assignment: CDR1 SEHNR and CDR2 FQNEAQ (reference sequence). V lost 0 bases, J lost 3 bases, and 14 bases lay in between. The CDR3 region is CASSLARSGDDYGYTF. The CDR3 DNA follows: TGTGCCAGCAGCTTAGCCCGGTCAGGGGATGACTATGGCTACACCTTC.

The V and J genes are TRBV30 and TRBJ1-6; the D is unclear. The CDR3 length is 14 residues. Germline CDR1 GTSNPN, CDR2 SVGIG (reference sequence). V lost 3 bases and J 7 bases, leaving 13 bases between the germline ends. The CDR3 nucleotides read TGTGCCTGGAGGCGGATGGCCCTAAATTCACCCCTCCACTTT. This translates into CAWRRMALNSPLHF.

The chain is built from TRBV11-2 and TRBJ1-1, with D hard to call. This CDR3 is built from 13 residues. Germline V lookup: CDR1 SGHAT, CDR2 FQNNGV. V was shortened by 1 base and J by 6 bases, with 9 bases between the two germline ends. CDR3 residues: CASSLVVASEAFF. DNA of the CDR3: TGTGCCAGCAGCTTAGTAGTAGCGTCTGAAGCTTTCTTT. The variable domain in full, completed from reference TRBV11-2 and TRBJ1-1, reads EAGVAQSPRYKIIEKRQSVAFWCNPISGHATLYWYQQILGQGPKLLIQFQNNGVVDDSQLPKDRFSAERLKGVDSTLKIQPAKLEDSAVYLCASSLVVASEAFFGQGTRLTVV.

V usage is TRBV19 and J usage is TRBJ2-2, with 8 bases that match TRBD2. Per germline, CDR1 LNHDA and CDR2 SQIVND (reference sequence). V gave up 4 bases and J gave up 1 base; unmatched junction bases: 11. This CDR3 has 18 residues. The CDR3 coding sequence is TGTGCCAGTAGTAATCGGGGGGGGCCAGTATTGAACACCGGGGAGCTGTTTTTT. Translating gives CASSNRGGPVLNTGELFF.

This chain links TRBV11-3 with TRBJ2-7; 9 bases map to TRBD1. V lost 5 bases and J lost 4; bases outside the gene matches: 6. CDR3 length equals 14 residues. Germline CDR1 is SGHNT and CDR2 is YENEEA. CDR3: CASSPGQGLYEQYF. The CDR3, as DNA: TGTGCCAGCAGCCCGGGACAGGGCCTTTACGAGCAGTACTTC.